Each of the 28 T cell receptor beta chains below was sequenced from the same sample in a study of CD8+ T cells in alopecia areata. Extraction and reverse transcription of RNA yielded cDNA as the sequencing template. TCRdb's copy holds only in-frame clones and misses some; the assay was immunoSEQ multiplex PCR. Of 180,000 or so clones listed, 67% are singletons. The sequences come from CD8+ T cells sorted from blood, collected at week 0. The receptor set was obtained from a human donor with alopecia areata.

The V call is TRBV12-5, the J call TRBJ2-3; the D is unclear. V lost 1 base, J lost 4 bases, and 6 bases lay in between. Germline loops: CDR1 LGHNT, CDR2 FRNRAP. The CDR3 is made up of 13 amino acids. The CDR3 loop is CASGLAFPDTQYF. CDR3 DNA sequence: TGTGCTAGTGGTTTGGCCTTCCCAGATACGCAGTATTTT.

The J gene is TRBJ2-1, the V gene TRBV29-1; the D is unclear. CDR1 SQVTM and CDR2 ANQGSEA come from the germline V gene. The CDR3 loop spans 14 amino acids. V was clipped by 4 bases and J by 0 bases, with 10 bases between them. The CDR3 nucleotides read TGCAGCGTTGTAAGACGGAGCTCCTACAATGAGCAGTTCTTC. It yields the protein CSVVRRSSYNEQFF.

The table lists this clone with a few counts. The chain couples TRBV29-1 to TRBJ2-5; the D is unclear. Germline-derived CDR1 and CDR2 are SQVTM and ANQGSEA. This CDR3 spans 13 amino acids. V lost 5 bases to trimming and J lost 3 bases, with 13 bases between them. This chain's CDR3 is CSVFGDEEETQYF. The CDR3 nucleotides are TGCAGCGTTTTCGGTGACGAGGAAGAGACCCAGTACTTC.

The rearrangement links TRBV6-5 to TRBJ2-1; 10 bases are shared with TRBD1. The J segment lost 7 bases and the V segment lost 5 bases, leaving 8 bases of the junction unmatched. The CDR3 covers 15 residues. CDR1 is MNHEY, CDR2 SVGAGI, per germline. The CDR3 DNA reads as TGTGCCAGCAGTGCGGGACAGGGGATAGGGAATGAGCAGTTCTTC. It codes for CASSAGQGIGNEQFF.

This sequence joins TRBV5-4 and TRBJ1-3; D uncertain. CDR1 and CDR2 from the germline V gene are SGHNT and YYREEE (reference sequence). Trimming took 0 bases from V and 7 from J, leaving 8 bases between them. The CDR3 contains 13 residues. The CDR3 reads CASSLGTANTIYF. CDR3 nucleotides: TGTGCCAGCAGCTTGGGGACGGCGAACACCATATATTTT.

V and J are TRBV7-8 and TRBJ1-6, with unresolved D. Trimming took 1 base from V and 0 from J, leaving 4 bases between them. The germline gives CDR1 SGHVS, CDR2 FQNEAQ. The CDR3 extends over 15 amino acids. In nucleotides, the CDR3 is TGTGCCAGCAGCTTAGACCTCTCCTATAATTCACCCCTCCACTTT. It codes for CASSLDLSYNSPLHF. Together with reference TRBV7-8 and TRBJ1-6, the CDR3 gives the full variable domain: GAGVSQSPRYKVAKRGQDVALRCDPISGHVSLFWYQQALGQGPEFLTYFQNEAQLDKSGLPSDRFFAERPEGSVSTLKIQRTQQEDSAVYLCASSLDLSYNSPLHFGNGTRLTVT.

V is TRBV15 and J is TRBJ2-5; maybe TRBD1 (5 bases). Between the trimmed V and J ends, which lost 2 bases and 5 bases, there was a span of 15 bases. CDR3 length: 15 amino acids. Germline assignment: CDR1 LNHNV and CDR2 YYDKDF (reference sequence). In nucleotides, the CDR3 is TGTGCCACCAGCAGAAGTCAGGGTCGGTCGGAGACCCAGTACTTC. Its protein is CATSRSQGRSETQYF.

J is TRBJ2-2 and V is TRBV25-1; D is perhaps TRBD1 or TRBD2 (5 bases each). Trimming removed 1 base at V and 4 bases at J, with 10 bases between. CDR1 MGHDK and CDR2 SYGVNS come from the germline V gene. CDR3 length equals 15 residues. CDR3 protein: CASSEFLGTTGELFF. In DNA, the CDR3 is TGTGCCAGCAGTGAATTTTTAGGGACCACCGGGGAGCTGTTTTTT.

The genes are TRBV4-2 and TRBJ1-5; D is unresolved. From germline, CDR1 is LGHNA and CDR2 YNFKEQ. This CDR3 has 14 residues. The germline V and J ends were trimmed by 0 bases and 2 bases, with 5 bases remaining between them. The CDR3 nucleotides are TGTGCCAGCAGCCAAGATAATGGCAATCAGCCCCAGCATTTT. Translating it yields CASSQDNGNQPQHF.

The chain links TRBV2 to TRBJ2-1; TRBD2 agrees at 11 bases. The CDR3 loop spans 14 amino acids. The J segment lost 5 bases and the V segment lost 9 bases, leaving 6 bases of the junction unmatched. CDR1 and CDR2 from the germline V gene are SNHLY and FYNNEI. The CDR3 region is CASMTSGADNEQFF. The CDR3 DNA reads as TGTGCCAGTATGACTAGCGGGGCAGACAATGAGCAGTTCTTC.

The rearrangement uses TRBV2 and TRBJ1-1, with D possibly TRBD1 on 5 matching bases. V was pared by 9 bases and J by 0 bases, with 14 bases between. CDR3 length equals 14 residues. From germline, CDR1 is SNHLY and CDR2 FYNNEI. CDR3 protein: CASEGPEMNTEAFF. The DNA of the CDR3 is TGTGCCAGTGAGGGACCGGAGATGAACACTGAAGCTTTCTTT.

This clone appeared a few times. The chain employs TRBV2 and TRBJ2-2; unclear D gene. Germline lookup yields CDR1 SNHLY and CDR2 FYNNEI. CDR3 length equals 10 residues. V was pared by 6 bases and J by 6 bases, with 2 bases between. CDR3 residues: CASSSGELFF. The CDR3 DNA reads TGTGCCAGCAGCTCCGGGGAGCTGTTTTTT.

The CDR3 DNA is TGTGCCAGTCGGGACAGCCAAGGGGAGCAGTACTTC. It yields the protein CASRDSQGEQYF. V gene TRBV9 combines with J gene TRBJ2-7, with TRBD1 identical over 7 bases. Germline CDR1 is SGDLS and CDR2 is YYNGEE. This CDR3 has 12 residues. After removal of 8 bases from V and 7 bases from J, the junction contained 9 bases not matched to a gene. The variable domain in full, with the rest retrieved from reference TRBV9 and TRBJ2-7, is DSGVTQTPKHLITATGQRVTLRCSPRSGDLSVYWYQQSLDQGLQFLIQYYNGEERAKGNILERFSAQQFPDLHSELNLSSLELGDSALYFCASRDSQGEQYFGPGTRLTVT.

The chain recombines TRBV7-9 with TRBJ1-5, with D uncertain. This CDR3 region has 13 residues. CDR1 is SEHNR, CDR2 FQNEAQ, per germline (reference sequence). Trimming shortened V by 5 bases and J by 0 bases, and 5 bases separated the two germline ends. CDR3 nucleotide sequence: TGTGCCAGCAGCCGGAATAGCAATCAGCCCCAGCATTTT. This translates into CASSRNSNQPQHF.

This CDR3 reads CASSFQQRIYGYTF. The CDR3 DNA reads as TGTGCCAGCAGCTTTCAACAGAGGATCTATGGCTACACCTTC. The chain combines TRBV13 with TRBJ1-2; D remains ambiguous. V was clipped by 3 bases and J by 4 bases, with 12 bases between them. Germline CDR1 reads PRHDT; CDR2 reads FYEKMQ (reference sequence). CDR3 length: 14 residues.

The chain uses TRBV7-9 and TRBJ2-2, with 9 nucleotides matching TRBD1. The V and J ends lost 5 bases and 3 bases, in that order; junction bases with no gene match: 7. The CDR3 length is 16 residues. CDR1 and CDR2 from the germline V gene are SEHNR and FQNEAQ (reference sequence). The CDR3 here is CASSREGTGHTGELFF. In DNA form, the CDR3 reads TGTGCCAGCAGCCGAGAGGGGACAGGGCACACCGGGGAGCTGTTTTTT. Full variable domain (outside the CDR3, taken from reference TRBV7-9 and TRBJ2-2): DTGVSQNPRHKITKRGQNVTFRCDPISEHNRLYWYRQTLGQGPEFLTYFQNEAQLEKSRLLSDRFSAERPKGSFSTLEIQRTEQGDSAMYLCASSREGTGHTGELFFGEGSRLTVL.

This clone has more than one count but fewer than ten. The chain couples TRBV7-9 to TRBJ2-2; 7 bases align to TRBD1. Germline V gene lookup returns CDR1 SEHNR and CDR2 FQNEAQ (reference sequence). Trimming at V came to 2 bases and at J to 4 bases, leaving 7 bases not matched to a gene. The CDR3 sequence is 16 residues long. CDR3: CASSLLDRNFTGELFF. The CDR3 region has the DNA TGTGCCAGCAGCTTATTGGACAGGAACTTCACCGGGGAGCTGTTTTTT.

The J gene is TRBJ2-5, the V gene TRBV27; D ambiguous. The CDR3 extends over 14 amino acids. The germline gives CDR1 MNHEY, CDR2 SMNVEV (reference sequence). V shed 7 bases and J shed 2 bases, with 14 bases lying between them. The CDR3 sequence is CASKKTAPQETQYF. CDR3 DNA: TGTGCCAGCAAGAAGACGGCCCCGCAAGAGACCCAGTACTTC.

Of note for this clone: This sample includes further DNA sequences coding for the same CDR3. The J gene is TRBJ2-7, the V gene TRBV29-1; the D gene is possibly TRBD2 (6 bases). Germline CDR1 reads SQVTM; CDR2 reads ANQGSEA. Trimming cost V 1 base and J 4 bases, with 8 bases left between them. This CDR3 has 12 amino acids. CDR3 nucleotides: TGCAGCGTTGAAGCAGGGACTTACGAGCAGTACTTC. This gives the protein CSVEAGTYEQYF.

This clone was observed a handful of times. The chain combines TRBV30 with TRBJ1-2; D remains unclear. This CDR3 region has 14 residues. V lost 3 bases and J lost 4, with 15 bases in between. Germline-derived CDR1 and CDR2 are GTSNPN and SVGIG (reference sequence). The CDR3 reads CAWSATGGPYGYTF. In DNA form, the CDR3 reads TGTGCCTGGAGCGCCACGGGCGGACCCTATGGCTACACCTTC.

The rearrangement uses TRBV9 and TRBJ2-5; maybe TRBD1 (5 bases). Germline V gives CDR1 SGDLS, CDR2 YYNGEE. V was cut by 2 bases and J by 5 bases, with 13 bases left in between. The CDR3 length is 14 residues. The CDR3 coding sequence is TGTGCCAGCAGCGTCAACGGGCCAGGGGAGACCCAGTACTTC. Translation: CASSVNGPGETQYF.

The gene calls are TRBV2 and TRBJ2-7; 11 nucleotides align to TRBD1. Trimming took 5 bases from V and 1 from J; bases not matched to a gene: 4. The length of the CDR3 is 15 residues. Germline V gives CDR1 SNHLY, CDR2 FYNNEI. CDR3 residues: CASSLGQGGSYEQYF. CDR3 DNA: TGTGCCAGCAGTTTGGGACAGGGGGGATCCTACGAGCAGTACTTC.

V and J are TRBV6-6 and TRBJ2-1; D gene uncertain. Germline V lookup: CDR1 MNHNY, CDR2 SVGAGI (reference sequence). V lost 6 bases, J lost 0 bases, and 9 bases lay in between. CDR3 length equals 14 residues. CDR3 nucleotide sequence: TGTGCCAGCAGGGACGGAAGCTCCTACAATGAGCAGTTCTTC. Amino acid sequence: CASRDGSSYNEQFF.

This clone was seen a few times. Different DNA sequences within this sample yield the same CDR3. J is TRBJ1-5 and V is TRBV5-6; D ambiguous. This CDR3 is built from 12 residues. The V and J ends lost 3 bases and 7 bases respectively, with 8 bases between them. CDR1 and CDR2 (germline): SGHDT, YYEEEE. DNA for the CDR3: TGTGCCAGCAGCTCGGGCGGGCAGCCCCAGCATTTT. This translates into CASSSGGQPQHF. Based on the CDR3 plus reference TRBV5-6 and TRBJ1-5, the full variable domain is DAGVTQSPTHLIKTRGQQVTLRCSPKSGHDTVSWYQQALGQGPQFIFQYYEEEERQRGNFPDRFSGHQFPNYSSELNVNALLLGDSALYLCASSSGGQPQHFGDGTRLSIL.

The chain is built from TRBV15 and TRBJ1-2, with 10 bases aligning to TRBD1. The germline gives CDR1 LNHNV, CDR2 YYDKDF (reference sequence). The trim removed 1 base at V and 7 bases at J, leaving 0 bases unmatched. The CDR3 covers 13 residues. Here the CDR3 reads CATSRGTGGGYTF. DNA for the CDR3: TGTGCCACCAGCAGAGGGACAGGGGGTGGCTACACCTTC.

V is TRBV7-9 and J is TRBJ1-2; D call uncertain. Germline lookup yields CDR1 SEHNR and CDR2 FQNEAQ (reference sequence). V was shortened by 1 base and J by 8 bases, with 11 bases between the two germline ends. The CDR3 is made up of 13 amino acids. In nucleotides, the CDR3 is TGTGCCAGCAGCTTAGATAGGGAGCGCGGCTACACCTTC. This translates into CASSLDRERGYTF.

The V gene is TRBV10-3, the J gene TRBJ2-1, with D hard to call. Germline assignment: CDR1 ENHRY and CDR2 SYGVKD. The CDR3 is 13 amino acids. Trimming took 0 bases from V and 5 from J, leaving 5 bases between them. The DNA for the CDR3 is TGTGCCATCAGTGAGTCAACCCACAATGAGCAGTTCTTC. As protein: CAISESTHNEQFF.

The V call is TRBV4-1, the J call TRBJ2-2; D is undetermined. The CDR3 length is 13 residues. CDR1 and CDR2 (germline): MGHRA, YSYEKL. With 2 bases removed from V and 3 bases from J, the gap between germline ends came to 4 bases. The CDR3 here is CASSQRYTGELFF. CDR3 coding DNA: TGCGCCAGCAGCCAAAGGTACACCGGGGAGCTGTTTTTT.